The clone carrying this T cell receptor beta chain occurred once. Per the study methods: Counts of nucleated cells, estimated from reference gene primer amplification, were obtained. Assay: immunoSEQ multiplex PCR; the TCRdb copy retains only in-frame clones and omits some. Clonal size and the V and J genes are those of that table, whereas D and trimming came from the DNA. The repertoire holds roughly 250,000 clones, with about 80% as singletons. Germline CDR1 SGHDT, CDR2 YYEEEE. Trimming stripped 5 bases from V and 4 bases from J, with 12 bases between. This CDR3 contains 13 residues. This sample is drawn from a study of blood T cell repertoires in COVID-19. Across the study: The study drew acute and convalescent COVID-19 samples from the United States, Italy and Spain.

The specimen sequenced was peripheral blood. The chain employs TRBV5-6 and TRBJ1-2, with TRBD1 as a possible D gene (5 bases). This receptor was identified in a woman of 80 years or more with acute or convalescent COVID-19. The CDR3 region has the DNA TGTGCCAGCAGTTACGCGGGGGTCTATGGCTACACCTTC. Its translation: CASSYAGVYGYTF.